Below, 13 T cell receptor beta chains from the same sample are listed, as sequenced in a study of T cell repertoires in cytomegalovirus infection. TCRdb re-analysed the reads in MiXCR, keeping a single row per CDR3 protein. The table lists about 330,000 distinct CDR3 sequences, nearly 35% of them singletons. Antigens of these TCRs are unknown. This material consisted of cultured PBMCs, taken from culture after CMV antigen stimulation. Receptor source: a human donor in good health (CMV status not recorded). Some clones in this sample may be carry-over from other donors' samples.

In its sample, this clonotype was seen a few times. This sequence joins TRBV4-3 and TRBJ2-7; a possible D gene is TRBD1 (6 bases). Trimming took 1 base from V and 0 from J, leaving 16 bases between them. The CDR3 totals 17 residues. Germline V lookup: CDR1 LGHNA, CDR2 YSLEER. Here the CDR3 DNA reads TGCGCCAGCAGCCAAGGGTGGAGACAGGCGAGCTCCTACGAGCAGTACTTC. It is translated as CASSQGWRQASSYEQYF.

There are many counts of this clonotype. The rearrangement uses TRBV7-6 and TRBJ1-3; no clear D. The CDR3 consists of 14 residues. Trimming removed 2 bases from V and 1 base from J, with 6 bases in between. Germline V gene data show CDR1 as SGHVS and CDR2 as FNYEAQ. CDR3 residues: CASSLFRSGNTIYF. CDR3 nucleotides: TGTGCCAGCAGCTTATTCCGTTCTGGAAACACCATATATTTT.

This clonotype was observed a single time. This sequence joins TRBV4-1 and TRBJ2-1, with 8 bases fitting TRBD2. CDR1 and CDR2 (germline): MGHRA, YSYEKL. Trimming at V came to 0 bases and at J to 6 bases, leaving 7 bases not matched to a gene. This CDR3 region has 16 residues. CDR3 amino acids: CASSQDRSGIGNEQFF. CDR3 sequence (DNA): TGCGCCAGCAGCCAAGACCGTAGCGGGATTGGCAATGAGCAGTTCTTC.

The sample holds a few counts of this clonotype. The V and J genes are TRBV20-1 and TRBJ1-1, with a tentative D call TRBD1 (6 bases). This CDR3 has 13 residues. Germline lookup yields CDR1 DFQATT and CDR2 SNEGSKA (reference sequence). Trimming took 5 bases from V and 0 from J, leaving 10 bases between them. The DNA for the CDR3 is TGCAGTGCTCAGGGACAACTGAACACTGAAGCTTTCTTT. Amino acid sequence: CSAQGQLNTEAFF.

The chain recombines TRBV6-5 with TRBJ2-2, with 7 positions matching TRBD1. V was clipped by 1 base and J by 2 bases; unmatched bases: 10. This CDR3 region has 18 residues. The germline V gene has CDR1 MNHEY and CDR2 SVGAGI. The CDR3 nucleotides are TGTGCCAGCAGTTACTTACAGGGGCGAGGGGGTAACACCGGGGAGCTGTTTTTT. Translation: CASSYLQGRGGNTGELFF.

The J gene is TRBJ2-1, the V gene TRBV10-3; 9 bases map to TRBD2. Germline trimming cut 2 bases from V and 0 bases from J; bases unmatched to any gene: 2. The length of the CDR3 is 16 residues. Germline V gene lookup returns CDR1 ENHRY and CDR2 SYGVKD. CDR3: CAISEASGVSYNEQFF. The CDR3 region has the DNA TGTGCCATCAGTGAGGCTAGCGGGGTCTCCTACAATGAGCAGTTCTTC.

CDR3 sequence: CSARDLVLNYGYTF. As DNA, the CDR3 is TGCAGTGCTAGAGATCTGGTGCTTAACTATGGCTACACCTTC. The genes are TRBV20-1 and TRBJ1-2, with unresolved D. CDR1 and CDR2 from the germline V gene are DFQATT and SNEGSKA (reference sequence). The V gene lost 0 bases and the J gene lost 1 base, with 9 bases spanning the gap. The CDR3 has 14 amino acids.

The gene calls are TRBV7-9 and TRBJ2-5; 8 bases map to TRBD1. The V gene end was trimmed by 5 bases and the J gene end by 5 bases; junction bases not matched to a gene: 16. Per the germline V gene, CDR1 is SEHNR and CDR2 is FQNEAQ (reference sequence). The CDR3 has 17 amino acids. Here the CDR3 DNA reads TGTGCCAGCAGCGTCCTACAGGGGGGCGCTTACTCCGAGACCCAGTACTTC. Residues: CASSVLQGGAYSETQYF.

This clonotype has only a few counts. J is TRBJ2-1 and V is TRBV27; possible D gene TRBD1, 6 bases. Trimming took off 6 bases at V and 6 bases at J, with 21 bases between the two ends. The CDR3 runs to 16 residues. Germline V lookup: CDR1 MNHEY, CDR2 SMNVEV (reference sequence). CDR3 residues: CASRKEIDRRGNEQFF. CDR3 nucleotides: TGTGCCAGCAGAAAAGAAATTGACAGGCGCGGCAATGAGCAGTTCTTC.

The rearrangement links TRBV19 to TRBJ2-1; D possibly corresponds to TRBD2 (6 bases). This CDR3 is built from 14 residues. Trimming took 4 bases from V and 4 from J, leaving 11 bases between them. Germline V gene lookup returns CDR1 LNHDA and CDR2 SQIVND (reference sequence). The CDR3 DNA follows: TGTGCCAGTAGTACTCGAGCGGGTTACAATGAGCAGTTCTTC. As protein: CASSTRAGYNEQFF.

This clonotype showed up just a few times. The chain uses TRBV7-6 and TRBJ1-2; 9 nucleotides agree with TRBD1. Germline V lookup: CDR1 SGHVS, CDR2 FNYEAQ. Trimming removed 5 bases from V and 5 bases from J; junction bases left unmatched: 6. The CDR3 runs to 14 residues. CDR3 sequence: CASSPRDREYGYTF. The CDR3 bases are TGTGCCAGCAGCCCCCGGGACAGGGAGTATGGCTACACCTTC.

This clonotype was picked up a small number of times. The chain is built from TRBV3-1 and TRBJ2-3; 7 bases are a match to TRBD2. Germline CDR1 reads LGHDT; CDR2 reads YNNKEL (reference sequence). The junction had 3 bases not matched to a gene; V was cut back by 5 bases and J by 4 bases. This CDR3 spans 13 amino acids. The CDR3 coding sequence is TGTGCCAGCAGCATAGGGAGGGCAGATACGCAGTATTTT. Its protein is CASSIGRADTQYF.

The chain has TRBV12-3 or TRBV12-4 and TRBJ2-3, with TRBD1 matching over 9 bases. The V and J ends lost 5 bases and 0 bases, in that order; junction bases with no gene match: 3. This CDR3 is 15 amino acids long. CDR3 sequence: CASSIGQGSTDTQYF. DNA of the CDR3: TGTGCCAGCAGTATCGGACAGGGGAGCACAGATACGCAGTATTTT.